This TCR beta chain was documented in a study of graft-versus-host responses after intestinal transplantation. This CDR3 comprises 14 residues. Per the germline V gene, CDR1 is MNHNY and CDR2 is SVGAGI (reference sequence). J gave up 4 bases and V 2 bases, and 1 base lay outside the gene matches. The table came from immunoSEQ multiplex PCR; TCRdb's copy has only in-frame clones and leaves some out. The sample holds 15,000 to 20,000 clones; over 75% are singletons and the top ten take 5% to 6.5%. Sequenced material: PBMCs, taken around 110 days after intestinal transplant. The TCR was taken from a human patient who received an intestinal transplant, so some T cells may come from the graft donor. V and J are TRBV6-6 and TRBJ1-3; 8 bases are a match to TRBD1. In DNA form, the CDR3 reads TGTGCCAGCAGTTACCAGGGGGCCGGAAACACCATATATTTT. Translation: CASSYQGAGNTIYF.